This is a list of T cell receptor beta chains from one sample in a study of CD8+CD57+ T cells in acquired aplastic anemia. MiXCR was run by TCRdb on the reads, yielding one entry per CDR3 protein. This sample has 150,000 to 200,000 distinct CDR3 sequences, with roughly 45% found just once. Sequencing used sorted CD4+, CD8+, or CD8+CD57+ T cells (not recorded which) from PBMCs. These receptors were collected from a human donor with aplastic anemia. CDR3s leave out the opening cysteine and the closing phenylalanine or tryptophan. Fields, in order: V gene, CDR3 protein.

v_call: TRBV2
cdr3_aa: ASSATRNTEAF

v_call: TRBV25-1
cdr3_aa: ASRQGPETQY

v_call: TRBV3-1
cdr3_aa: ASSHSTRGKGETQY

v_call: TRBV19
cdr3_aa: ASSQGDSYEQY

v_call: TRBV29-1
cdr3_aa: SVGQGASYEQY

v_call: TRBV2
cdr3_aa: ASSVMDRDYGYT

v_call: TRBV19
cdr3_aa: ASSIDREDQPQH

v_call: TRBV11-2
cdr3_aa: ASSLLGLGAPGQPQH

v_call: TRBV2
cdr3_aa: ASSLDNIGVDEAF

v_call: TRBV6-1
cdr3_aa: ASSEGTPNTGELF

v_call: TRBV6-1
cdr3_aa: ASSPRVRETQY

v_call: TRBV24-1
cdr3_aa: ATEDGDSYEQY

v_call: TRBV29-1
cdr3_aa: SVESAGGGGELF

v_call: TRBV25-1
cdr3_aa: ASRTAGSAGGYT

v_call: TRBV11-2
cdr3_aa: ASSRDQLGGGTGETQY

v_call: TRBV12-3/TRBV12-4
cdr3_aa: ASSFGLYEQY

v_call: TRBV15
cdr3_aa: ATSTGTGANEKLF

v_call: TRBV11-2
cdr3_aa: ASSLGTTVLSAYEQY